This entry features one TCR beta chain sequence. The antigen is not known. The V and J ends lost 2 bases and 1 base respectively, with 9 bases between them. CDR1 and CDR2 from the germline V gene are SGHRS and YFSETQ. This CDR3 is built from 14 residues. The sample belongs to a study of cytomegalovirus exposure and HLA in healthy donors. Study-level results: Only CMV serostatus was available as immune exposure information.

The PCR employed 60 Vbeta primers together with 13 Jbeta primers. Assay: immunoSEQ multiplex PCR; the TCRdb copy retains only in-frame clones and omits some. This table has about 120,000 clones, 81% appearing once. Input material: PBMCs. The sequence came from a middle-aged woman in good health and CMV-seronegative. The V call is TRBV5-1, the J call TRBJ1-1; unclear D gene. Here the CDR3 reads CASSFGAGNTEAFF. The DNA for the CDR3 is TGCGCCAGCAGCTTCGGTGCCGGGAACACTGAAGCTTTCTTT. The full variable domain, with the rest looked up from reference TRBV5-1 and TRBJ1-1, is KAGVTQTPRYLIKTRGQQVTLSCSPISGHRSVSWYQQTPGQGLQFLFEYFSETQRNKGNFPGRFSGRQFSNSRSEMNVSTLELGDSALYLCASSFGAGNTEAFFGQGTRLTVV.